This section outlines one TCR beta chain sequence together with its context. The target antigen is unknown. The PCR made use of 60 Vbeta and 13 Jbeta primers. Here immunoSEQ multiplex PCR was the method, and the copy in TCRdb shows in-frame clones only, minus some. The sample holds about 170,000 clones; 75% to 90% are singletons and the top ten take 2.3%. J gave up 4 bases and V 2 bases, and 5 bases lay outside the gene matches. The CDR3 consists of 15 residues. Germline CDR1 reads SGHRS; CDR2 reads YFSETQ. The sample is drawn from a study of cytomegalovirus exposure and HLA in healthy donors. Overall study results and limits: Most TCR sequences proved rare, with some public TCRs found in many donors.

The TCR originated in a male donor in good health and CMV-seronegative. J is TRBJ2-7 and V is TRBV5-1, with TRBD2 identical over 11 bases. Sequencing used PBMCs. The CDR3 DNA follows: TGCGCCAGCAGCTTAACTAGCGGGGGTCTATACGAGCAGTACTTC. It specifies CASSLTSGGLYEQYF.